The 31 T cell receptor beta chains listed next were all sequenced from one sample in a study of regulatory T cells in long-lasting Graves disease. TCR beta libraries were built with iRepertoire HTBI primers and Arm-PCR of CDR3 regions. From the multiplex PCR reads, TCRdb called clonotypes with MiXCR, one entry per CDR3 protein. Among about 470,000 distinct CDR3 sequences, about a fifth were seen once, and the ten largest hold approximately 7.8%. The time point here: persistent/refractory GD, antithyroid drugs over 5 years with positive TRAb. From RNA extracted from PBMCs, the TCR library was made. The sample was peripheral blood mononuclear cells (PBMCs), taken when the disease was refractory, from a patient treated with antithyroid drugs. Receptors originate from a female donor with Graves disease.

V usage is TRBV15 and J usage is TRBJ2-7, with D possibly being TRBD1 or TRBD2 (6 bases each). V was clipped by 5 bases and J by 6 bases, with 14 bases between them. Per germline, CDR1 LNHNV and CDR2 YYDKDF (reference sequence). This CDR3 spans 13 amino acids. This chain's CDR3 is CATSLTGGTEQYF. The CDR3 DNA reads TGTGCCACCAGCCTGACCGGGGGCACCGAGCAGTACTTC.

The chain couples TRBV4-1 to TRBJ1-1; the match to TRBD1 covers 7 bases. CDR1 MGHRA and CDR2 YSYEKL come from the germline V gene. The CDR3 has 15 amino acids. With 8 bases clipped from V and 4 bases from J, the junction kept 13 bases outside the gene matches. The CDR3 nucleotides read TGCGCCAGCCGGCGAGGGCAGGGGGGGGGCACTGAAGCTTTCTTT. The encoded protein is CASRRGQGGGTEAFF.

The chain's CDR3 is CASSPSQGGRSYEQYF. The CDR3 region has the DNA TGTGCCAGCAGCCCGAGTCAAGGTGGGAGATCCTACGAGCAGTACTTC. The genes are TRBV7-8 and TRBJ2-7; TRBD2 might be the D (5 bases). Germline CDR1 reads SGHVS; CDR2 reads FQNEAQ. With 5 bases removed from V and 1 base from J, the gap between germline ends came to 18 bases. CDR3 length equals 16 residues.

The genes are TRBV10-3 and TRBJ1-1; D remains unclear. CDR3 length: 12 amino acids. V gave up 7 bases and J gave up 4 bases, with 10 bases separating them. CDR1 is ENHRY and CDR2 is SYGVKD in the germline V gene. The CDR3 protein is CAITPAGTEAFF. The DNA of the CDR3 is TGTGCCATCACCCCTGCGGGCACTGAAGCTTTCTTT.

In its sample, this clonotype was seen a few times. V and J are TRBV6-2 or TRBV6-3 and TRBJ1-5; 10 bases agree with TRBD1. The CDR3 is 16 amino acids. Losses at the gene ends were 6 bases for V and 3 bases for J; bases not matched to a gene: 8. Germline V CDR1 and CDR2: MNHEY, SVGEGT. The CDR3 bases are TGTGCCAGCAGCATCCGGGACAGGGGTCACAATCAGCCCCAGCATTTT. This translates into CASSIRDRGHNQPQHF.

The sample holds a few counts of this clonotype. The rearrangement joins TRBV6-2 or TRBV6-3 to TRBJ2-7; TRBD2 agrees at 7 bases. The V segment lost 2 bases and the J segment 1 base; nucleotides outside the gene matches: 5. This CDR3 has 15 residues. CDR1 is MNHEY, CDR2 SVGEGT, per germline. CDR3 nucleotide sequence: TGTGCCAGCAGTTACCCCTCTAGCGGATCCTACGAGCAGTACTTC. Translated, it gives CASSYPSSGSYEQYF.

The genes are TRBV12-3 or TRBV12-4 and TRBJ1-3; D not certain. There are 14 residues in the CDR3. V shed 7 bases and J shed 8 bases, with 18 bases lying between them. The DNA of the CDR3 is TGTGCCAGCACCCGAGGGCGAAGAGGAGACACCATATATTTT. Translation: CASTRGRRGDTIYF.

This clonotype was detected ten times or more. This chain connects TRBV6-5 to TRBJ1-4; D remains unclear. The V gene's germline CDR1 is MNHEY and CDR2 SVGAGI. The length of the CDR3 is 15 residues. Trimming cost V 2 bases and J 5 bases, with 12 bases left between them. CDR3: CASSYPGGENEKLFF. As DNA, the CDR3 is TGTGCCAGCAGTTACCCCGGCGGCGAGAATGAAAAACTGTTTTTT.

This clonotype was detected many times. The chain combines TRBV20-1 with TRBJ2-7; D unclear. V lost 0 bases, J lost 0 bases, and 15 bases lay in between. The CDR3 has 16 amino acids. Germline CDR1 and CDR2: DFQATT and SNEGSKA (reference sequence). As DNA, the CDR3 is TGCAGTGCTAGAGATGTCGGCGGCAAAAGCTCCTACGAGCAGTACTTC. The encoded protein is CSARDVGGKSSYEQYF.

This clonotype was picked up many times. The genes are TRBV6-1 and TRBJ2-7, with D perhaps TRBD1 (5 bases). V lost 9 bases and J lost 0, with 15 bases in between. The CDR3 extends over 14 amino acids. CDR1 MNHNS and CDR2 SASEGT come from the germline V gene. The CDR3 spells CASRLDKPSYEQYF. The CDR3 DNA reads TGTGCCAGTAGGTTGGACAAACCCTCCTACGAGCAGTACTTC.

In regard to this clonotype: Since a much larger clone is just one base distant, this may be a read error. The V and J genes are TRBV28 and TRBJ2-2; 8 bases match TRBD1. Germline V gives CDR1 MDHEN, CDR2 SYDVKM. The CDR3 covers 14 residues. In nucleotides, the CDR3 is TGTGTCAGCAGTCTGGACAGGGCCACCGGGGAGCTGTTTTTT. This sequence encodes CVSSLDRATGELFF. Full variable domain (remainder filled in from reference TRBV28 and TRBJ2-2): DVKVTQSSRYLVKRTGEKVFLECVQDMDHENMFWYRQDPGLGLRLIYFSYDVKMKEKGDIPEGYSVSREKKERFSLILESASTNQTSMYLCVSSLDRATGELFFGEGSRLTVL.

In this sample, this clonotype turned up a few times. This chain uses TRBV18 with TRBJ2-2; 13 bases are shared with TRBD2. The V gene end was trimmed by 2 bases and the J gene end by 4 bases; junction bases not matched to a gene: 1. Per the germline V gene, CDR1 is KGHSH and CDR2 is LQKENI. The CDR3 has 16 amino acids. The CDR3 protein is CASSPRTSGSTGELFF. DNA of the CDR3: TGTGCCAGCTCACCAAGGACTAGCGGGAGCACCGGGGAGCTGTTTTTT. Together with reference TRBV18 and TRBJ2-2, the CDR3 gives the full variable domain: NAGVMQNPRHLVRRRGQEARLRCSPMKGHSHVYWYRQLPEEGLKFMVYLQKENIIDESGMPKERFSAEFPKEGPSILRIQQVVRGDSAAYFCASSPRTSGSTGELFFGEGSRLTVL.

This chain links TRBV29-1 with TRBJ2-4; TRBD1 aligns across 9 bases. The germline gives CDR1 SQVTM, CDR2 ANQGSEA. This CDR3 comprises 12 residues. Trimming at V came to 3 bases and at J to 16 bases, leaving 10 bases not matched to a gene. CDR3 sequence: CSVDWGGQGQYF. The CDR3 DNA follows: TGCAGCGTTGATTGGGGGGGACAGGGTCAATACTTC.

The chain recombines TRBV10-2 with TRBJ2-7; D uncertain. Per the germline V gene, CDR1 is WSHSY and CDR2 is SAAADI. The CDR3 is 12 residues long. Trimming took 3 bases from V and 5 from J, leaving 8 bases between them. The CDR3 spells CASSDPANEQYF. The CDR3 DNA follows: TGCGCCAGCAGTGACCCCGCTAACGAGCAGTACTTC.

At least ten counts were recorded for this clonotype. The V call is TRBV7-3, the J call TRBJ2-7, with 7 bases aligning to TRBD1. Germline V CDR1 and CDR2: SGHTA, FQGTGA. The CDR3 consists of 14 residues. After removal of 3 bases from V and 0 bases from J, the junction contained 2 bases not matched to a gene. Here the CDR3 reads CASSFPGGSYEQYF. The CDR3 bases are TGTGCCAGCAGCTTTCCAGGGGGCTCCTACGAGCAGTACTTC.

Ten or more counts support this clonotype. The chain combines TRBV7-9 with TRBJ2-5; D uncertain. Germline CDR1 SEHNR, CDR2 FQNEAQ (reference sequence). The CDR3 runs 16 residues. The V end was cut by 5 bases, the J end by 3 bases, with 19 bases between. The CDR3 loop is CASSQLGGGTEETQYF. The CDR3 DNA sequence: TGTGCCAGCAGCCAATTAGGTGGCGGAACCGAAGAGACCCAGTACTTC.

CDR3: CASSLNLDRGLSAFF. In nucleotides, the CDR3 is TGTGCCAGCAGCTTAAATCTAGACAGGGGGCTGTCAGCTTTCTTT. The chain links TRBV7-9 to TRBJ1-1; 10 bases line up with TRBD1. This CDR3 has 15 residues. Trimming at V came to 2 bases and at J to 10 bases, leaving 10 bases not matched to a gene. Germline loops: CDR1 SEHNR, CDR2 FQNEAQ (reference sequence).

Details on this clonotype: This sequence may be a read error, since a much larger clone differs from it by one base. This chain joins TRBV29-1 and TRBJ2-2; D may be TRBD2 (5 bases). The CDR3 has 14 amino acids. V was clipped by 4 bases and J by 0 bases, with 9 bases between them. Germline CDR1 is SQVTM and CDR2 is ANQGSEA. CDR3 in DNA: TGCAGCGTTGCTAGCAGATCGAACACCGGGGAGCTGTTTTTT. This codes for CSVASRSNTGELFF.

V and J are TRBV28 and TRBJ2-3, with TRBD2 as a possible D gene (5 bases). Germline V gives CDR1 MDHEN, CDR2 SYDVKM. Trimming left V 6 bases short and J 2 bases short, with 15 bases between. This CDR3 has 15 residues. CDR3: CASREAGRFTDTQYF. DNA for the CDR3: TGTGCCAGCAGGGAGGCAGGCAGGTTCACAGATACGCAGTATTTT.

This clonotype was recorded at least ten times. CDR3: CASSEEVAGGYEQYF. The CDR3 DNA reads as TGTGCCAGCAGTGAAGAAGTAGCGGGAGGCTACGAGCAGTACTTC. The V gene is TRBV6-2 or TRBV6-3, the J gene TRBJ2-7, with TRBD2 matching over 10 bases. Germline V gene data show CDR1 as MNHEY and CDR2 as SVGEGT. This CDR3 has 15 amino acids. The V segment lost 5 bases and the J segment 3 bases; nucleotides outside the gene matches: 7.

This clonotype was picked up a small number of times. The chain employs TRBV12-5 and TRBJ2-2; D is unclear. V lost 1 base, J lost 7 bases, and 13 bases lay in between. The CDR3 runs to 15 residues. The germline gives CDR1 LGHNT, CDR2 FRNRAP. The CDR3, as DNA: TGTGCTAGTGGTTTGGCCGGTTCCCCGGGCGGGGAGCTGTTTTTT. It specifies CASGLAGSPGGELFF.

The rearrangement links TRBV19 to TRBJ2-7, with 8 nucleotides matching TRBD1. Germline CDR1 and CDR2: LNHDA and SQIVND (reference sequence). CDR3 length: 14 residues. The ends lost 5 bases at V and 6 bases at J; junction bases unmatched: 9. The CDR3 region is CASSGGTGIREQYF. The CDR3 coding sequence is TGTGCCAGTAGTGGAGGGACAGGTATCCGCGAGCAGTACTTC.

This clonotype occurred many times. The chain is built from TRBV18 and TRBJ1-1, with D maybe TRBD1 (5 bases). This CDR3 comprises 16 residues. The ends were cut back, 4 bases at V and 0 bases at J, with 15 bases in the middle. Germline V gene sequence: CDR1 KGHSH, CDR2 LQKENI. CDR3 DNA sequence: TGTGCCAGCTCACTATATGACAGTTCCATGAACACTGAAGCTTTCTTT. Encoded protein: CASSLYDSSMNTEAFF.

This clonotype was seen repeatedly, ten times or more. The rearrangement joins TRBV4-2 to TRBJ2-7, with D unclear. The germline V and J ends were trimmed by 3 bases and 5 bases, with 20 bases remaining between them. CDR3 length equals 16 residues. CDR1 LGHNA and CDR2 YNFKEQ come from the germline V gene. The CDR3 is CASSQDRTVLLNEQYF. In nucleotides, the CDR3 is TGTGCCAGCAGCCAGGATAGGACGGTACTCCTTAACGAGCAGTACTTC.

This clonotype occurred a few times. The J gene is TRBJ1-1, the V gene TRBV20-1; TRBD1 matches at 8 bases. The germline gives CDR1 DFQATT, CDR2 SNEGSKA (reference sequence). Unmatched junction bases numbered 7, after V lost 4 bases and J lost 6 bases. CDR3 length: 13 residues. CDR3 DNA: TGCAGTGCTAAGCGACAGGGGATGTCTGAAGCTTTCTTT. As protein: CSAKRQGMSEAFF.

In the case of this clonotype: A clone one base away is much larger, so this may be a read error. This chain uses TRBV2 with TRBJ2-7; 12 bases are a match to TRBD1. This CDR3 is built from 14 residues. The V segment lost 9 bases and the J segment 5 bases; nucleotides outside the gene matches: 8. Germline V gene lookup returns CDR1 SNHLY and CDR2 FYNNEI. The CDR3 protein is CARGTGGRFNEQYF. The DNA for the CDR3 is TGTGCCAGAGGGACAGGGGGCCGGTTCAACGAGCAGTACTTC.

The chain couples TRBV20-1 to TRBJ1-2; TRBD1 is a possible D gene (6 bases). The CDR3 totals 15 residues. Germline-derived CDR1 and CDR2 are DFQATT and SNEGSKA (reference sequence). Between the trimmed V and J ends, which lost 2 bases and 8 bases, there was a span of 21 bases. CDR3 DNA sequence: TGCAGTGCTAGACATCTTTCAGGGGAGGAAGGAGGCTACACCTTC. As protein: CSARHLSGEEGGYTF.

With respect to this clonotype: A single base separates this from a much larger clone, so it may be a read error. This chain links TRBV6-1 with TRBJ2-2; weak D call: TRBD2 (8 bases). CDR1 is MNHNS, CDR2 SASEGT, per germline. The CDR3 is made up of 16 amino acids. In nucleotides, the CDR3 is TGTGCCAGCAGTACTCCTTATAAAGGGGGCAGCGGGGGGCTGTTTTTT. Amino acids: CASSTPYKGGSGGLFF.

This clonotype has a count of ten or more. The chain couples TRBV28 to TRBJ2-7; no firm D call. V lost 3 bases to trimming and J lost 1 base, with 10 bases between them. In germline, CDR1 is MDHEN, CDR2 SYDVKM. The length of the CDR3 is 14 residues. CDR3: CASSFLEASYEQYF. CDR3 coding DNA: TGTGCCAGCAGTTTCCTAGAAGCGTCCTACGAGCAGTACTTC.

The chain combines TRBV18 with TRBJ2-2; the match to TRBD2 covers 7 bases. The V segment lost 6 bases and the J segment 0 bases; nucleotides outside the gene matches: 22. The CDR3 runs 21 residues. Germline assignment: CDR1 KGHSH and CDR2 LQKENI. Here the CDR3 DNA reads TGTGCCAGCTCTACCGGGACTACTGCACCTTATGGCTTGACGAACACCGGGGAGCTGTTTTTT. This translates into CASSTGTTAPYGLTNTGELFF.

This clonotype was seen many times. The chain couples TRBV28 to TRBJ2-7, with D possibly matching TRBD1 (5 bases). CDR3 size: 14 residues. With 2 bases removed from V and 5 bases from J, the gap between germline ends came to 13 bases. Germline-derived CDR1 and CDR2 are MDHEN and SYDVKM. The CDR3 here is CASSLLRVSHEQYF. CDR3 in DNA: TGTGCCAGCAGTTTACTCAGGGTGTCCCACGAGCAGTACTTC.